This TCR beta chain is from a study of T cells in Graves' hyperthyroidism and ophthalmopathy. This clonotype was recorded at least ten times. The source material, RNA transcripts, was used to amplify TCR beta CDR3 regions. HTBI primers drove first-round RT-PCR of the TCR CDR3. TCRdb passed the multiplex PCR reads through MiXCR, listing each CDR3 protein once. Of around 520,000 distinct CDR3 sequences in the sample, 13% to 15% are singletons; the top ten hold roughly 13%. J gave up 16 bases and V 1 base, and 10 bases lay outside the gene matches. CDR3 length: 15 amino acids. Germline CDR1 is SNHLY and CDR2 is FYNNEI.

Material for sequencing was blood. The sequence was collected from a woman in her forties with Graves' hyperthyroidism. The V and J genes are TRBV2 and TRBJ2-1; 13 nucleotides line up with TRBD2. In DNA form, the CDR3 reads TGTGCCAGCAGTGAAGGACTAGCGGGAGGAATGGGCAGTTTCTTC. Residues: CASSEGLAGGMGSFF.